This TCR beta chain was sequenced during a study of blood T cell repertoires in COVID-19. Looking at the study overall: Sites in the United States, Italy and Spain provided acute and convalescent COVID-19 samples. PBMCs, B-cell-depleted T cells, or T cells were the source of the cDNA or gDNA that made up the material.

V lost 2 bases and J 1 base, leaving 9 bases between the germline ends. Germline V lookup: CDR1 SGDLS, CDR2 YYNGEE. This CDR3 comprises 14 residues. Assay: immunoSEQ multiplex PCR; the TCRdb copy retains only in-frame clones and omits some. The repertoire includes 150,000 to 200,000 clones, around 83% of them detected once, and around 19% sits in the top ten. Material: peripheral blood. The chain recombines TRBV9 with TRBJ1-1; D not certain. This receptor was taken from a woman in her sixties or seventies who had recovered from COVID-19. CDR3 DNA: TGTGCCAGCAGCGTCGACTCAGCGAACACTGAAGCTTTCTTT. Translation gives CASSVDSANTEAFF.